This TCR beta chain was captured by sequencing in a study of shared clonotypes between healthy human individuals. Unmatched junction bases numbered 1, after V lost 2 bases and J lost 0 bases. The V gene's germline CDR1 is SEHNR and CDR2 FQNEAQ (reference sequence). This CDR3 region has 14 residues. About this clone: The identical CDR3 is also encoded by other nucleotide sequences in the sample.

Method: immunoSEQ multiplex PCR; TCRdb's copy keeps in-frame clones and lacks some. The table has about 2.4 million clones, about 92% seen once; the top ten hold over 0.12%. The J gene is TRBJ2-7, the V gene TRBV7-9, with TRBD2 matching 7 bases. Specimen: naive CD4+ T cells sorted from blood. This sample's subset: CD45RA+ positively selected. This receptor was taken from a man younger than 30 in good health. The CDR3, as DNA: TGTGCCAGCAGCTTAAGCGGGGACTCCTACGAGCAGTACTTC. As protein: CASSLSGDSYEQYF.